Detailed here is one T cell receptor beta chain. Its antigen is unknown. Combining a sample-barcoded 5' primer with a J-beta primer mix, a second PCR ran for roughly 7 to 11 cycles. A single record per CDR3 protein comes from TCRdb applying MiXCR to the 5' RACE reads. Of a few hundred thousand distinct CDR3 sequences listed, about 49% are singletons. Collection of ten milliliters of peripheral blood was performed for each donor. This record comes from a study of blood T cells in healthy people across ages. About the research overall: About one barcoded beta molecule per two T cells was captured by template switching. Overall study findings and caveats: Any changes in expanded clonotypes were possibly confounded, as donor CMV status remained unknown.

The V and J ends lost 4 bases and 2 bases respectively, with 17 bases between them. The CDR3 has 16 amino acids. The chain joins TRBV12-3 or TRBV12-4 to TRBJ1-1; D remains unclear. The sequenced material came from blood. This receptor was taken from a man in his sixties in good health. The CDR3 is CASSYLRPPYNTEAFF. For the CDR3, the DNA is TGTGCCAGCAGTTATCTCAGGCCCCCCTACAACACTGAAGCTTTCTTT.